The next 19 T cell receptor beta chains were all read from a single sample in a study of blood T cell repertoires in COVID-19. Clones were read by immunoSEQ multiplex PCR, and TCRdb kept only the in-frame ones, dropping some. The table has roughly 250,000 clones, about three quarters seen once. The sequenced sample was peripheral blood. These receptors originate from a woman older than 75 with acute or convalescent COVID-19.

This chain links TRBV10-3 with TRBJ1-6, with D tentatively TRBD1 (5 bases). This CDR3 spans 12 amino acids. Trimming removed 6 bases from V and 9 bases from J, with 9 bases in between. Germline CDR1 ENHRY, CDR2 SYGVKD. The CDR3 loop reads CAIRDSRSPLHF. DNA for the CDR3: TGTGCCATCAGAGACAGCCGTTCACCCCTCCACTTT.

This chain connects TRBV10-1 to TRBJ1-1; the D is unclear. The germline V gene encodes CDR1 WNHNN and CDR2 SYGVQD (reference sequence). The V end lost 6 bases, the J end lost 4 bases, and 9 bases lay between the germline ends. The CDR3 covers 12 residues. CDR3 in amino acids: CASSQTGTEAFF. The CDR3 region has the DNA TGCGCCAGCAGCCAGACGGGCACTGAAGCTTTCTTT.

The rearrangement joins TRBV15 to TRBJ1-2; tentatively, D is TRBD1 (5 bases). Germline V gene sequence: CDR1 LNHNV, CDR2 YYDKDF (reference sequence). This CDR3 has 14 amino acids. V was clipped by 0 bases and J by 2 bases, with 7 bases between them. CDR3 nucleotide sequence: TGTGCCACCAGCAGAGACAGGGTGAACTATGGCTACACCTTC. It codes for CATSRDRVNYGYTF.

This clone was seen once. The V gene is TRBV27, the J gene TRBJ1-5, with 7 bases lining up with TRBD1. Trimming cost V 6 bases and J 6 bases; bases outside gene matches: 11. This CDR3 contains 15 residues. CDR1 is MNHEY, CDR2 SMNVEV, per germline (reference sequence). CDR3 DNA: TGTGCCAGCAGCGCCGACAGGGATGGAGTTCAGCCCCAGCATTTT. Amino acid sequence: CASSADRDGVQPQHF.

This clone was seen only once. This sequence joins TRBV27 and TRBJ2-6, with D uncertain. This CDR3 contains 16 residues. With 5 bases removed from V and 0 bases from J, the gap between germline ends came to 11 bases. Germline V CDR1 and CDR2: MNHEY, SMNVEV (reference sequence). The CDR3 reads CASSRGRTSGANVLTF. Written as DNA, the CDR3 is TGTGCCAGCAGTCGAGGCCGCACCTCTGGGGCCAACGTCCTGACTTTC.

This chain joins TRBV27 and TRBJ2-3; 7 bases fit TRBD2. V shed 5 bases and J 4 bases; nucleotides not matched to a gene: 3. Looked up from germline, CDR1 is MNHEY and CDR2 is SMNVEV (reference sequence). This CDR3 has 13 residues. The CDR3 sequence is CASSTRGADTQYF. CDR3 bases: TGTGCCAGCAGTACACGGGGGGCAGATACGCAGTATTTT.

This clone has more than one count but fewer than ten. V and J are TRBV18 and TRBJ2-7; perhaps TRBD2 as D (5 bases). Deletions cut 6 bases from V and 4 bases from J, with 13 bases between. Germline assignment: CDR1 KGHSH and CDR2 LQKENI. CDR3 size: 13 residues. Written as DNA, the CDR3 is TGTGCCAGCTCGGCGGAGGACGCGTACGAGCAGTACTTC. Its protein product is CASSAEDAYEQYF.

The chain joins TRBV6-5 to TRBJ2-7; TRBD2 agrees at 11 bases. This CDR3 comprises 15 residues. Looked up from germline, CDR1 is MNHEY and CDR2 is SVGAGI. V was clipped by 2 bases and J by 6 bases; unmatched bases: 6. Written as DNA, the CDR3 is TGTGCCAGCAGTTACGGGCCTAGCGGGGGGTTCGAGCAGTACTTC. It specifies CASSYGPSGGFEQYF.

The CDR3 protein is CASSYYERGIYGYTF. The CDR3 DNA follows: TGTGCCAGCAGTTATTACGAGCGGGGGATATATGGCTACACCTTC. This chain connects TRBV6-2 or TRBV6-3 to TRBJ1-2, with D tentatively TRBD1 (5 bases). CDR3 length: 15 residues. Looked up from germline, CDR1 is MNHEY and CDR2 is SVGEGT. V lost 3 bases to trimming and J lost 5 bases, with 16 bases between them.

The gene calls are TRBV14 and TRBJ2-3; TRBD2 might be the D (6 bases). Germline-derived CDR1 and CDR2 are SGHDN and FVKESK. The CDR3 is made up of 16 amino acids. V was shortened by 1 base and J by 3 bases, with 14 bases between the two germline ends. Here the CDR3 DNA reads TGTGCCAGCAGCCAAGGAGCGCAGGGAGGAACAGATACGCAGTATTTT. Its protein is CASSQGAQGGTDTQYF.

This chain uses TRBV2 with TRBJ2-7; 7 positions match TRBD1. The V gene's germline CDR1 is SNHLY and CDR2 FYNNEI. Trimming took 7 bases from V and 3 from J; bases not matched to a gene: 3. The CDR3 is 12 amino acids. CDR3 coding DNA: TGTGCCAGCAATCAGGGGGTCTACGAGCAGTACTTC. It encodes CASNQGVYEQYF.

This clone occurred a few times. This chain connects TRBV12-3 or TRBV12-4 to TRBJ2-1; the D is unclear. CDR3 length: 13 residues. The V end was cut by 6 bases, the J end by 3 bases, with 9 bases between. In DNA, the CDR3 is TGTGCCAGCAGCCCACAGTTCTACAATGAGCAGTTCTTC. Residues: CASSPQFYNEQFF.

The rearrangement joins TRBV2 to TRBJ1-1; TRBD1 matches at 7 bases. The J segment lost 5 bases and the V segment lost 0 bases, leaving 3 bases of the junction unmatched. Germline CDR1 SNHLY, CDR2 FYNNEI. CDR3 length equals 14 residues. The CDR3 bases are TGTGCCAGCAGTGAAGCGGCACAGGGGACTGAAGCTTTCTTT. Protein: CASSEAAQGTEAFF.

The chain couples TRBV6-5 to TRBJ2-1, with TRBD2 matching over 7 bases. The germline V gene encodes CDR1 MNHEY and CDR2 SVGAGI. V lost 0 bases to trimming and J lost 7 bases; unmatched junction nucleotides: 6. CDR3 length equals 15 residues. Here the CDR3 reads CASSYSGGVFNEQFF. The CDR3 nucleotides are TGTGCCAGCAGTTACTCGGGGGGGGTCTTTAATGAGCAGTTCTTC.

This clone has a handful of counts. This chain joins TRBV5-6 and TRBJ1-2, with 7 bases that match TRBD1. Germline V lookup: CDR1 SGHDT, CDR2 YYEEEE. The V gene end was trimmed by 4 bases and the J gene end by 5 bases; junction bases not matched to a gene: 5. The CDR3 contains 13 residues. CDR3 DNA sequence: TGTGCCAGCAGCCTCGGGACAGAATATGGCTACACCTTC. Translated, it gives CASSLGTEYGYTF.

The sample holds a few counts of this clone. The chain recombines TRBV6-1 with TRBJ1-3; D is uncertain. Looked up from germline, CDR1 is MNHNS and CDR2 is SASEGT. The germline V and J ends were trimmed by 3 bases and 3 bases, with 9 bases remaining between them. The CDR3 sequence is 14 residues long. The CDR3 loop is CASSDGSYGNTIYF. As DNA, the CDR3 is TGTGCCAGCAGTGATGGGAGTTATGGAAACACCATATATTTT.

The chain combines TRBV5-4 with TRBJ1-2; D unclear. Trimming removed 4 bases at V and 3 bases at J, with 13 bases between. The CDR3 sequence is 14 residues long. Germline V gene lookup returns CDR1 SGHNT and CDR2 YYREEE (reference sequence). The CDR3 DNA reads TGTGCCAGCAGCCCCGGAGGGCACGACTATGGCTACACCTTC. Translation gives CASSPGGHDYGYTF.

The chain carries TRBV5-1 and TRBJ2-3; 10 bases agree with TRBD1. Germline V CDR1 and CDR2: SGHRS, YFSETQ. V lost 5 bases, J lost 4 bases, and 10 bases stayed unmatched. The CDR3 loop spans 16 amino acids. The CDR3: CASRPSPTGGADTQYF. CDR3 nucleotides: TGCGCCAGCAGACCAAGCCCGACAGGGGGCGCAGATACGCAGTATTTT.

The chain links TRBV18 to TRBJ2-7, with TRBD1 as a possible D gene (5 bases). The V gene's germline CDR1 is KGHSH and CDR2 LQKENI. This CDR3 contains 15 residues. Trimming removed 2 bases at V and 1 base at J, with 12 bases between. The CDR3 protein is CASSPGASASYEQYF. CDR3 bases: TGTGCCAGCTCACCAGGGGCCTCGGCGTCCTACGAGCAGTACTTC.